The source of this T cell receptor (beta chain) is a study of blood T cell repertoires in COVID-19. The overall study: Some COVID-19 samples were acute and others convalescent; all came from the United States, Italy and Spain. Sources were T cells, B-cell-depleted T cells, or PBMCs; the material itself was cDNA or gDNA.

Authors' analysis steps: Reference gene primers were amplified, and this amplification served to estimate nucleated cell counts. Sequencing was performed with immunoSEQ multiplex PCR; in TCRdb, only in-frame clones are kept and a portion is missing. That table is the source of V, J and clone size, and D and trimming were worked out from the DNA. The table has about 70,000 clones, roughly 81% seen once. CDR1 and CDR2 from the germline V gene are SGHTA and FQGNSA. This CDR3 has 13 residues. The V gene lost 1 base and the J gene lost 11 bases, with 12 bases spanning the gap. Sample: peripheral blood. The chain has TRBV7-2 and TRBJ1-5, with D perhaps TRBD1 (6 bases). The clonotype was recovered from a woman between 65 and 79 years old with acute or convalescent COVID-19. CDR3 in DNA: TGTGCCAGCAGCTTAGAACAGGGTGTCGCCCAGCATTTT. Encoded protein: CASSLEQGVAQHF.